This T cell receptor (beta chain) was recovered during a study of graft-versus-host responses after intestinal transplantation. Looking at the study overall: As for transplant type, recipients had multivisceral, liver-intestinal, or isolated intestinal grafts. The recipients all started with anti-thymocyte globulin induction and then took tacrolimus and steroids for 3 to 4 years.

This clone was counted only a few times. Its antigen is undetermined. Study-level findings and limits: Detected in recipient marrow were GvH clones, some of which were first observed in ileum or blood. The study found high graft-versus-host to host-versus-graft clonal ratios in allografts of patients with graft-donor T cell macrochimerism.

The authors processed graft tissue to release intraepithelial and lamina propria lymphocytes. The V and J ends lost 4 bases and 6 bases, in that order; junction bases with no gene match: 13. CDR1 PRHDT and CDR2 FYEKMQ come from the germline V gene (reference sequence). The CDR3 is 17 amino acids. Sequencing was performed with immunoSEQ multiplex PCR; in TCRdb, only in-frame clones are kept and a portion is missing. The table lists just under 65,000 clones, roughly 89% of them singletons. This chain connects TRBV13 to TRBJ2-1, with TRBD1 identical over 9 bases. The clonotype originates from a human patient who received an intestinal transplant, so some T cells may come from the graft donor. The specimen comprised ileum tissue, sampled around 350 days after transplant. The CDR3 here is CASSSITGTGNANEQFF. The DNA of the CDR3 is TGTGCCAGCAGCTCAATTACAGGGACAGGGAACGCCAATGAGCAGTTCTTC.